This TCR beta chain was captured in a study of blood T cells in healthy people across ages. Study-level findings and limits: A roughly linear fall in TCR beta diversity per million T cells was seen with increasing age. More naive CD4+ cells and higher diversity marked long-lived donors relative to aged donors.

This clonotype has just a few counts. Its cognate antigen is unknown. Together with a sample-barcoded 5' primer, a J-beta primer mix was included in a second PCR lasting roughly 7 to 11 cycles. Template switching added a 12-random-nucleotide identifier to every cDNA molecule. Each CDR3 protein is one row after TCRdb ran MiXCR on the 5' RACE reads. Among about 640,000 distinct CDR3 sequences listed, under 70% were seen once. V dropped 4 bases and J dropped 0 bases, with 9 bases sitting between them. The CDR3 has 13 residues. The germline CDR1 and CDR2 sequences are SQVTM and ANQGSEA. The origin of this receptor is a man in his sixties in good health. Sequenced input: blood. This chain joins TRBV29-1 and TRBJ1-1; D not resolved. The CDR3 DNA sequence: TGCAGCGTTGGAGAACATCTGAACACTGAAGCTTTCTTT. Its protein is CSVGEHLNTEAFF.